A few counts support the clone carrying this T cell receptor (beta chain). Antigen specificity is unknown. This entry is derived from a study of T cell responses to AZD1222 COVID-19 vaccine. Whole-study findings and limits: Baseline seropositives among AZD1222 recipients totaled only 5 to 7. Clonal diversity was possibly underestimated; the donors were predominantly white British and more often female. Scientists sampled the repertoires only once the peak T cell response had passed.

Clones were sequenced by immunoSEQ multiplex PCR, and TCRdb holds only the in-frame ones, with some missing. The sample shows some 110,000 clones, around nine tenths of them seen only once. V lost 4 bases to trimming and J lost 2 bases, with 15 bases between them. The CDR3 length is 16 residues. From germline, CDR1 is MNHEY and CDR2 SMNVEV (reference sequence). The gene calls are TRBV27 and TRBJ1-5; D is perhaps TRBD1 (5 bases). This TCR was recovered from an adult in good health. This specimen consisted of peripheral blood, obtained on day 0 of AZD1222 vaccination. The CDR3 DNA is TGTGCCAGCAGTTATAGCGCCGGCAGGGGCAATCAGCCCCAGCATTTT. Translation: CASSYSAGRGNQPQHF.